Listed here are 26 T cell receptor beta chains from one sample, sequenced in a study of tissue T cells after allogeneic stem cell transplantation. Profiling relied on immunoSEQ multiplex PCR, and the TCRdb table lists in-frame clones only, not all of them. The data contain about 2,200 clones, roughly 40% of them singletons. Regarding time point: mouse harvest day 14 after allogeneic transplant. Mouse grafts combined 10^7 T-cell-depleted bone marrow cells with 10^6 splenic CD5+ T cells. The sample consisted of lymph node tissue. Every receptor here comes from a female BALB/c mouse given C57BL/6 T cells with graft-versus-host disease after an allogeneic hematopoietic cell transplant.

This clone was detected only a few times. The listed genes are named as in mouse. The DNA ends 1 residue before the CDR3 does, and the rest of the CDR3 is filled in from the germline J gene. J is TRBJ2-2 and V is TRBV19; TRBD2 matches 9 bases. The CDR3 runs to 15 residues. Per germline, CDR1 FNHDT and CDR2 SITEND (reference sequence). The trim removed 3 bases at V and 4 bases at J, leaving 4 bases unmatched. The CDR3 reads CASSNWGASTGQLYF. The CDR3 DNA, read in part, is TGTGCCAGCAGTAACTGGGGGGCCAGCACCGGGCAGCTCTAC.

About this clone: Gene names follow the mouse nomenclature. CDR3 protein: CASSHPSYEQYF. Partial CDR3 DNA: TGTGCAAGCAGCCATCCCTCCTATGAACAGTAC. The V gene is TRBV16, the J gene TRBJ2-7; D remains unclear. With the read ending 1 residue before the CDR3 end, the germline J gene is used to fill in that end. This CDR3 comprises 12 residues. V lost 5 bases and J lost 0, with 5 bases in between. CDR1 is SGHSA and CDR2 is FRNQAP in the germline V gene. Together with reference TRBV16 and TRBJ2-7, the CDR3 gives the full variable domain: NAGVIQTPRHKVTGKGQEATLWCEPISGHSAVFWYRQTIVQGLEFLTYFRNQAPIDDSGMPKERFSAQMPNQSHSTLKIQSTQPQDSAVYLCASSHPSYEQYFGPGTRLTVL.

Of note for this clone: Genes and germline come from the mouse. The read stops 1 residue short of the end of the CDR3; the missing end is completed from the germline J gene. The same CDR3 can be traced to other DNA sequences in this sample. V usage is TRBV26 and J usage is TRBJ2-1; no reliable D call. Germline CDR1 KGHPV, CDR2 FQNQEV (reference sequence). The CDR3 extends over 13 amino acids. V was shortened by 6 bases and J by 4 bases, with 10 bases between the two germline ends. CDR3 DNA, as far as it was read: TGTGCCAGCAGGACACCTTCTTATGCTGAGCAGTTC. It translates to CASRTPSYAEQF. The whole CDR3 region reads CASRTPSYAEQFF.

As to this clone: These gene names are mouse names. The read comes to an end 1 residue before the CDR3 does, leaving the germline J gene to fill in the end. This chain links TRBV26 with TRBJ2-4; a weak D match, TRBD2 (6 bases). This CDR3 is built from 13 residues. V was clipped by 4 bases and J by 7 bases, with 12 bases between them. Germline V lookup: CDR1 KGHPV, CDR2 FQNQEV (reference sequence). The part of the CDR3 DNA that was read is TGTGCCAGCAGTCGGGGGGTGGGGGACACCTTGTAC. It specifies CASSRGVGDTLY. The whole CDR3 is CASSRGVGDTLYF.

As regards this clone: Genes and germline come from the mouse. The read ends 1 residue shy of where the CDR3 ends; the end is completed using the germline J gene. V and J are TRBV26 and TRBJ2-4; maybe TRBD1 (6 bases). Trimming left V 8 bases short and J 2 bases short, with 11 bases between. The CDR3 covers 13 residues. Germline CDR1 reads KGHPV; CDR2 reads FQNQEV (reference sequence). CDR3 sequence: CASARDNQNTLYF. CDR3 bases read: TGTGCCAGCGCCAGGGACAATCAAAACACCTTGTAC. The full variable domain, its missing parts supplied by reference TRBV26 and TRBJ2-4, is NSKVIQTPRYLVKGQGQKAKMRCIPEKGHPVVFWYQQNKNNEFKFLINFQNQEVLQQIDMTEKRFSAECPSNSPCSLEIQSSEAGDSALYLCASARDNQNTLYFGAGTRLSVL.

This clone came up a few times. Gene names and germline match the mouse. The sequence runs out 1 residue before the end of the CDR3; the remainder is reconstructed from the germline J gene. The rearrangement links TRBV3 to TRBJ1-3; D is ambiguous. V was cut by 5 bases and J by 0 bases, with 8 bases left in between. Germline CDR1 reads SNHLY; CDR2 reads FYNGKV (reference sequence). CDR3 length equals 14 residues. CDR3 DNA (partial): TGTGCCAGCAGCACCACATATTCTGGAAATACGCTCTAT. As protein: CASSTTYSGNTLY. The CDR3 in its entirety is CASSTTYSGNTLYF.

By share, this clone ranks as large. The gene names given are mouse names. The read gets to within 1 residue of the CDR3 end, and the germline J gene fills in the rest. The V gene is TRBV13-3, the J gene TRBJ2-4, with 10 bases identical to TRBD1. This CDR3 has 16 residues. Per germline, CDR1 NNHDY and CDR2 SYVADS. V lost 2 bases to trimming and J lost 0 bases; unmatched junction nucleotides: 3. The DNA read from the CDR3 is TGTGCCAGCAGTGAGGGGACAGGGGATAGTCAAAACACCTTGTAC. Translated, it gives CASSEGTGDSQNTLY. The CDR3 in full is CASSEGTGDSQNTLYF.

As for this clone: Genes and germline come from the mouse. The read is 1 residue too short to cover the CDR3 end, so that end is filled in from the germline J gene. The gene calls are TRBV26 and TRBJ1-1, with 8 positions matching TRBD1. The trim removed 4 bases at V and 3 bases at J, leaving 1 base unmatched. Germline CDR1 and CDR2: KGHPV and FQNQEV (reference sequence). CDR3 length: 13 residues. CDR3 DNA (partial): TGTGCCAGCAGTCGACAGGGGTACACAGAAGTCTTC. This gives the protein CASSRQGYTEVF. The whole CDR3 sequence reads CASSRQGYTEVFF. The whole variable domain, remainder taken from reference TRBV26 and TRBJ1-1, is NSKVIQTPRYLVKGQGQKAKMRCIPEKGHPVVFWYQQNKNNEFKFLINFQNQEVLQQIDMTEKRFSAECPSNSPCSLEIQSSEAGDSALYLCASSRQGYTEVFFGKGTRLTVV.

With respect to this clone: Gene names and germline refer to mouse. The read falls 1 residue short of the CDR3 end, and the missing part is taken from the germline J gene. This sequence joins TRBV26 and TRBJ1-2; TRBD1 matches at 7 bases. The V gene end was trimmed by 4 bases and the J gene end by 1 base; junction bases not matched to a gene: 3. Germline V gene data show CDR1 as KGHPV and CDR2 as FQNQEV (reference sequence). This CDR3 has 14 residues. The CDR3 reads CASSPTGRNSDYTF. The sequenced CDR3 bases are TGTGCCAGCAGTCCGACAGGGAGAAACTCCGACTACACC.

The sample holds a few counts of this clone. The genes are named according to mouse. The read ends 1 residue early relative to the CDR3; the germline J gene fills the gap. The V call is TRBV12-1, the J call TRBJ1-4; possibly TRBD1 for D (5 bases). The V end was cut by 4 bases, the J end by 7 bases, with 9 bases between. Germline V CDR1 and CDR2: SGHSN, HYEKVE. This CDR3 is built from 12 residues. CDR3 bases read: TGTGCCAGCTCCCCGGACACCGAAAGATTATTT. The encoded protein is CASSPDTERLF. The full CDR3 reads CASSPDTERLFF.

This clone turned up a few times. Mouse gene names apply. The CDR3 protein is CASSPGHNSYEQYF. The covered CDR3 bases are TGTGCCAGCTCTCCGGGACATAACTCCTATGAACAGTAC. The rearrangement joins TRBV12-1 to TRBJ2-7; perhaps TRBD1 as D (6 bases). The CDR3 is cut off 1 residue early in the read; its end comes from the germline J gene. Trimming stripped 2 bases from V and 0 bases from J, with 10 bases between. The germline V gene has CDR1 SGHSN and CDR2 HYEKVE. The CDR3 is 14 residues long. The entire variable domain, with the rest obtained from reference TRBV12-1 and TRBJ2-7, is as follows: DSGVVQSPRHIIKEKGGRSVLTCIPISGHSNVVWYQQTLGKELKFLIQHYEKVERDKGFLPSRFSVQQFDDYHSEMNMSALELEDSAMYFCASSPGHNSYEQYFGPGTRLTVL.

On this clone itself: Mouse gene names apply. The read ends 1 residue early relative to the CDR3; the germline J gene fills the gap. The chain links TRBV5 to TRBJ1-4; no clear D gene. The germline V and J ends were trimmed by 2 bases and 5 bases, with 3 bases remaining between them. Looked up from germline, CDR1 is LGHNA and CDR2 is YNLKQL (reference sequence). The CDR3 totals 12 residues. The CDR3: CASSQQNERLFF. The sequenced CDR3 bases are TGTGCCAGCAGCCAACAGAACGAAAGATTATTT.

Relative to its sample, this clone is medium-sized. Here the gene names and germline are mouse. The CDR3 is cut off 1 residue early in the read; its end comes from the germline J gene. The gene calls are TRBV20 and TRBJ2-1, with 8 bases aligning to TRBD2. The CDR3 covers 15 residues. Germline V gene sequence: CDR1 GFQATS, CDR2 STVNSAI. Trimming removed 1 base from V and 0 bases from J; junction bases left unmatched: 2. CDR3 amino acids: CGARAWGANYAEQFF. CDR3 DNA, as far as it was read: TGTGGTGCTAGGGCCTGGGGGGCTAACTATGCTGAGCAGTTC.

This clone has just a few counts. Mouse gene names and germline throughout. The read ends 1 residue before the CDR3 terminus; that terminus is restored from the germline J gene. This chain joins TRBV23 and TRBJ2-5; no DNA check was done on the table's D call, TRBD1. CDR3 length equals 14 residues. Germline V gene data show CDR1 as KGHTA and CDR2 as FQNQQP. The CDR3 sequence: CSSSPSGGRDTQYF. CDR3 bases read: TGCTCCAGCAGTCCCTCAGGGGGCAGAGACACCCAGTAC.

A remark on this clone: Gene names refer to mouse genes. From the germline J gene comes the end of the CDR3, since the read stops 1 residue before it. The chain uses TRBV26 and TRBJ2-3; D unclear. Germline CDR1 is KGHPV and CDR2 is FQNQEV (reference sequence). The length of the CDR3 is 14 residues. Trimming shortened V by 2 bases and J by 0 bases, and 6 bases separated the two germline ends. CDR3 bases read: TGTGCCAGCAGTCTGACAAATAGTGCAGAAACGCTGTAT. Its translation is CASSLTNSAETLY. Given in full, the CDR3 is CASSLTNSAETLYF.

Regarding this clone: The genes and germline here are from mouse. This CDR3 is CASSMDERLFF. The sequenced part of the CDR3 DNA is TGTGCCAGCAGTATGGACGAAAGATTATTT. The chain carries TRBV19 and TRBJ1-4; no firm D call. The CDR3 is cut off 1 residue early in the read; its end comes from the germline J gene. Germline assignment: CDR1 FNHDT and CDR2 SITEND (reference sequence). Between the trimmed V and J ends, which lost 2 bases and 6 bases, there was a span of 2 bases. CDR3 length equals 11 residues.

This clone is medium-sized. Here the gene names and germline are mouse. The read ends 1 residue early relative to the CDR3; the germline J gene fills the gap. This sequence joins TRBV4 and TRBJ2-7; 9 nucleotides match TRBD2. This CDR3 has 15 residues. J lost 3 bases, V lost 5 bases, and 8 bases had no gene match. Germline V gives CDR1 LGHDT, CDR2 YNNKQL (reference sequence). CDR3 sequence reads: CASSRRLGANYEQYF. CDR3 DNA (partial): TGTGCCAGCAGCCGCAGACTGGGGGCTAACTATGAACAGTAC.

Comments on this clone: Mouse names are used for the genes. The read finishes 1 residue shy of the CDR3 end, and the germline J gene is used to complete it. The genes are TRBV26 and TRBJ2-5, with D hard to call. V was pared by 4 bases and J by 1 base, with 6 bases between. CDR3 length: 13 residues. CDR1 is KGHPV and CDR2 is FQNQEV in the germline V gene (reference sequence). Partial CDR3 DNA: TGTGCCAGCAGTCGGCAAGACCAAGACACCCAGTAC. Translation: CASSRQDQDTQY. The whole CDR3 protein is CASSRQDQDTQYF. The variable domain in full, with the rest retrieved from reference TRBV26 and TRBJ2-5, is NSKVIQTPRYLVKGQGQKAKMRCIPEKGHPVVFWYQQNKNNEFKFLINFQNQEVLQQIDMTEKRFSAECPSNSPCSLEIQSSEAGDSALYLCASSRQDQDTQYFGPGTRLLVL.

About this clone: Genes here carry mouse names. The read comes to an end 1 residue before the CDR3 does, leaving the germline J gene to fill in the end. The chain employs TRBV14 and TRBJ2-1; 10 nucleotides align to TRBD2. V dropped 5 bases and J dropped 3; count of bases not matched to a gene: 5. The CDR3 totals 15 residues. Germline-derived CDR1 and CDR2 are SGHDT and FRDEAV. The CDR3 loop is CASSLWGGVYAEQFF. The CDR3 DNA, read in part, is TGTGCCAGCAGCCTCTGGGGGGGCGTCTATGCTGAGCAGTTC.

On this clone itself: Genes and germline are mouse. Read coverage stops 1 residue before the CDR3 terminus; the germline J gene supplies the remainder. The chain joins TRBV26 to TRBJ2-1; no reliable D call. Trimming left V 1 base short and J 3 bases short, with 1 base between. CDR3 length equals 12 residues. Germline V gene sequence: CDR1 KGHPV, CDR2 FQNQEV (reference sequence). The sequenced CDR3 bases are TGTGCCAGCAGTCTGTTCTATGCTGAGCAGTTC. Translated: CASSLFYAEQF. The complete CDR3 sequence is CASSLFYAEQFF.

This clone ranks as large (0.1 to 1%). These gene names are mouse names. Incomplete CDR3 DNA: TGTGCCAGCAGTATGGGACACCACAACCAGGCTCCGCTT. Amino acid sequence: CASSMGHHNQAPL. The CDR3 reads in full as CASSMGHHNQAPLF. V gene TRBV19 combines with J gene TRBJ1-5; D may be TRBD1 (6 bases). The read ends 1 residue early relative to the CDR3; the germline J gene fills the gap. The germline gives CDR1 FNHDT, CDR2 SITEND (reference sequence). V was trimmed by 2 bases and J by 2 bases, leaving 8 bases between them. The length of the CDR3 is 14 residues.

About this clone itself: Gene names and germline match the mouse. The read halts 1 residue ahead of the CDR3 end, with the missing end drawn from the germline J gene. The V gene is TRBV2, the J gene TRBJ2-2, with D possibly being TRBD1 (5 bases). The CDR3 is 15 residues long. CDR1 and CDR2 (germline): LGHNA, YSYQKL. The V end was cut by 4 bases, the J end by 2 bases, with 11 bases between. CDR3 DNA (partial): TGTGCCAGCAGCCCCCCGGAGGGGAACACCGGGCAGCTCTAC. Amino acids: CASSPPEGNTGQLY. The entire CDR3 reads CASSPPEGNTGQLYF. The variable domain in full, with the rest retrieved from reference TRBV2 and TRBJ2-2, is DPKIIQKPKYLVAVTGSEKILICEQYLGHNAMYWYRQSAKKPLEFMFSYSYQKLMDNQTASSRFQPQSSKKNHLDLQITALKPDDSATYFCASSPPEGNTGQLYFGEGSKLTVL.

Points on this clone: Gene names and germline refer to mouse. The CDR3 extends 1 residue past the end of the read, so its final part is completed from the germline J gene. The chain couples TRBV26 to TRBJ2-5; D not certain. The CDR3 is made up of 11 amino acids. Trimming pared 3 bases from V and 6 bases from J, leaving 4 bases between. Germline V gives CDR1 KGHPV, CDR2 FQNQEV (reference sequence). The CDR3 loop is CASSLQDTQYF. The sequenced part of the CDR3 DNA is TGTGCCAGCAGTCTACAGGACACCCAGTAC.

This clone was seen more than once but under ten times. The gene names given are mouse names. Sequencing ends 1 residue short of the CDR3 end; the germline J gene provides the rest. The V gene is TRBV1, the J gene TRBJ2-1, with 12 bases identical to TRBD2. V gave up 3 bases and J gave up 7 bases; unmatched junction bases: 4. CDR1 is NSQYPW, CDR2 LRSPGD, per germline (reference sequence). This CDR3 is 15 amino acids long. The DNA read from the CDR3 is TGCACCTGCAGTGCTAGGACTGGGGGGGAGGCTGAGCAGTTC. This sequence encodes CTCSARTGGEAEQF. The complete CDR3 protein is CTCSARTGGEAEQFF.

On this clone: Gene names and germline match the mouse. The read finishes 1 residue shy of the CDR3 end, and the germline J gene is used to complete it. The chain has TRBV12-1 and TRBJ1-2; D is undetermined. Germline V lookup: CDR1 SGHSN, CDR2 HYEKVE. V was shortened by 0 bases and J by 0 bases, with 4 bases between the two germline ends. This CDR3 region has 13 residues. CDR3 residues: CASSLEANSDYTF. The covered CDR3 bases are TGTGCCAGCTCTCTCGAGGCAAACTCCGACTACACC.

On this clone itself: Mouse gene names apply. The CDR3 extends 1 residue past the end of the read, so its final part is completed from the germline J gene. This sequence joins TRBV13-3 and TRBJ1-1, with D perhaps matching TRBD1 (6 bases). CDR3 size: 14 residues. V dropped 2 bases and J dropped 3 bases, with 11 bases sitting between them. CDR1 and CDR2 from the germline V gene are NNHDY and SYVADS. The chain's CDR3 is CASSEGGADTEVFF. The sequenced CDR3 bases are TGTGCCAGCAGTGAGGGGGGCGCGGACACAGAAGTCTTC.